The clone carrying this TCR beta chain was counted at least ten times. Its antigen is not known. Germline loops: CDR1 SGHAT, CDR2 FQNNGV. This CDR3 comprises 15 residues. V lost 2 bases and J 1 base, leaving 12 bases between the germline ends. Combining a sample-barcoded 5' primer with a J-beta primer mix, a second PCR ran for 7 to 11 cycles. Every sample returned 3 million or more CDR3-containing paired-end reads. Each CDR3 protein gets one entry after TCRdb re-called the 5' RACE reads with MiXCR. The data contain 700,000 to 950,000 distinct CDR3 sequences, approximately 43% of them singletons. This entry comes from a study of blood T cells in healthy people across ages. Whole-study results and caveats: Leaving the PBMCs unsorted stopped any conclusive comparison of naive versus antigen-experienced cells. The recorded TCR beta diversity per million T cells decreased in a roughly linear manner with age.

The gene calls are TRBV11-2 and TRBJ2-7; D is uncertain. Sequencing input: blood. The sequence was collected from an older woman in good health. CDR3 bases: TGTGCCAGCAGCTTATCTGACACGAGTTCCTACGAGCAGTACTTC. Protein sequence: CASSLSDTSSYEQYF.